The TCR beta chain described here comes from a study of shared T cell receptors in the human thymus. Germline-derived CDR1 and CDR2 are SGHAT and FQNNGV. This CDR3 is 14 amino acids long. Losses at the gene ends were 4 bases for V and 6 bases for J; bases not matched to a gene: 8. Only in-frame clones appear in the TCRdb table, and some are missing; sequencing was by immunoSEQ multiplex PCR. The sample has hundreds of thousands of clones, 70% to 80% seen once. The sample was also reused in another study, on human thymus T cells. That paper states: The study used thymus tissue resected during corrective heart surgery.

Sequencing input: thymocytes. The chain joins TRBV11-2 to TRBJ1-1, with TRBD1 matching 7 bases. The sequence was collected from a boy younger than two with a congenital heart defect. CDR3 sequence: CASSSQGEGPEAFF. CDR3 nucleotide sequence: TGTGCCAGCAGCTCCCAGGGGGAAGGCCCTGAAGCTTTCTTT.